What follows describes a single T cell receptor beta chain. The antigen remains undetermined. Investigators took RNA and DNA out together from 20-30 mg of unsorted bulk tissue. Researchers took samples from five separate regions of each tumor. Making TCR beta cDNA involved around 500 ng total RNA and a constant-region primer. Each TCR beta library was derived from three nested multiplex PCR rounds that employed slightly modified ARM-PCR. TCRdb reprocessed the multiplex PCR reads via MiXCR and lists one record per CDR3 protein. In the table there are around 100,000 distinct CDR3 sequences, around 66% of which are singletons. The sample belongs to a study of tumor-infiltrating lymphocytes in primary liver carcinoma. Overall study: Patients included men and women of 30 to 69 years. Study results and caveats: Merely about 7-24% of top clones occurred in all five tumor regions. The top-250-clone fraction was significantly higher in tumors than in blood (p = 0.039).

The receptor comes from a woman aged 55-69 years with primary liver carcinoma and hepatitis B virus infection. The sample taken for sequencing was liver tumor tissue from sampling region 2. The sample's subset: tumor region T2, inferior pole.

This CDR3 reads CASSGIGRGATDTQYF. In nucleotides, the CDR3 is TGTGCCAGCAGTGGCATCGGGAGGGGGGCCACAGATACGCAGTATTTT. The chain carries TRBV2 and TRBJ2-3, with 8 nucleotides matching TRBD2. The CDR3 runs 16 residues. Trimming took 4 bases from V and 2 from J; bases not matched to a gene: 8. Germline V gene lookup returns CDR1 SNHLY and CDR2 FYNNEI.